The rows below give T cell receptor beta chains drawn from one sample of a study of early T cells in non-severe SARS-CoV-2 infection. TCRdb re-derived calls from the 5' RACE reads in MiXCR, one entry per CDR3 protein. Among roughly 24,000 distinct CDR3 sequences listed, less than 5.5% were seen once. Input material: whole blood. The source is an adult who was a healthcare worker with PCR-confirmed SARS-CoV-2 infection or an uninfected control (not recorded which). Each CDR3 is given with its conserved first and last residue. A D gene is named only where the DNA matches it firmly. Only some rows state a clone size, as once, few, many or a class for expanded clones.

j_call: TRBJ1-3; clone_size: many; d_call: TRBD1; v_call: TRBV19; cdr3_nt: TGTGCCAGCGAGACAGGGTCCTCTGGAAACACCATATATTTT; cdr3_aa: CASETGSSGNTIYF
j_call: TRBJ2-2; clone_size: few; d_call: -; v_call: TRBV5-1; cdr3_nt: TGCGCCAGCAGCGACGTCCGGTCCGGCACCGGGGAGCTGTTTTTT; cdr3_aa: CASSDVRSGTGELFF
j_call: TRBJ2-3; clone_size: many; d_call: -; v_call: TRBV18; cdr3_nt: TGTGCCAGCTCGGAGGGGGCGGAAGATACGCAGTATTTT; cdr3_aa: CASSEGAEDTQYF
j_call: TRBJ2-7; clone_size: many; d_call: TRBD2; v_call: TRBV7-2; cdr3_nt: TGTGCCAGCAGCTTAGAGTCTAGCGGGGACTACGAGCAGTACTTC; cdr3_aa: CASSLESSGDYEQYF
j_call: TRBJ1-2; clone_size: many; d_call: -; v_call: TRBV20-1; cdr3_nt: TGCAGTGCTACAGGCGGCAGGACCTATGGCTACACCTTC; cdr3_aa: CSATGGRTYGYTF
j_call: TRBJ1-3; clone_size: many; d_call: TRBD1; v_call: TRBV6-6; cdr3_nt: TGTGCCAGCAGAGGACAGGGACTATCCTCTGGAAACACCATATATTTT; cdr3_aa: CASRGQGLSSGNTIYF
j_call: TRBJ1-1; clone_size: many; d_call: TRBD1; v_call: TRBV7-9; cdr3_nt: TGTGCCAGCAGCTTAGCGACAGGGAGTACTGAAGCTTTCTTT; cdr3_aa: CASSLATGSTEAFF
j_call: TRBJ1-3; clone_size: many; d_call: -; v_call: TRBV3-1; cdr3_nt: TGTGCCAGCAGCCAGAGGGATGCCAGGCCTTCTGGAAACACCATATATTTT; cdr3_aa: CASSQRDARPSGNTIYF
j_call: TRBJ2-1; clone_size: many; d_call: -; v_call: TRBV5-4; cdr3_nt: TGTGCCAGCAGCGTGGTGGGCCACGAGCAGTTCTTC; cdr3_aa: CASSVVGHEQFF
j_call: TRBJ1-1; clone_size: many; d_call: -; v_call: TRBV10-1; cdr3_nt: TGCGCCAGCAGTGAGCCGGGGGGTATGACTTTCTTT; cdr3_aa: CASSEPGGMTFF
j_call: TRBJ2-3; clone_size: -; d_call: -; v_call: TRBV7-6; cdr3_nt: TGTGCCAGCAGCACGCCGAGCCCAAGCACAGATACGCAGTATTTT; cdr3_aa: CASSTPSPSTDTQYF
j_call: TRBJ2-3; clone_size: many; d_call: TRBD2; v_call: TRBV15; cdr3_nt: TGTGCCACCAGCAGCGGGTCGGGAGGAGATACGCAGTATTTT; cdr3_aa: CATSSGSGGDTQYF
j_call: TRBJ2-4; clone_size: medium-sized; d_call: TRBD2; v_call: TRBV10-3; cdr3_nt: TGTGCCATCAGTGACACGGGGGAGGCTAGCGGGACCAAAAACATTCAGTACTTC; cdr3_aa: CAISDTGEASGTKNIQYF